This record looks at one T cell receptor (beta chain) sequence and its context. The sample belongs to a study of blood T cell repertoires in COVID-19. Across the whole study: The United States, Italy and Spain were the sources of the acute and convalescent COVID-19 samples. The cDNA or gDNA used as material had been derived from T cells, B-cell-depleted T cells, or PBMCs.

Germline CDR1 reads KGHSH; CDR2 reads LQKENI. The ends were cut back, 6 bases at V and 8 bases at J, with 19 bases in the middle. The CDR3 extends over 15 amino acids. Original processing notes: Reference gene primers were amplified, and this amplification served to estimate nucleated cell counts. TCRdb's table, derived via immunoSEQ multiplex PCR, lists solely in-frame clones and lacks some. V, J and clone size were drawn from that table, and D and trimming were deduced from the DNA. The table includes some 300,000 clones, 88% detected once. The specimen sequenced was peripheral blood. This TCR came from a woman in her twenties or thirties who had recovered from COVID-19. The chain couples TRBV18 to TRBJ1-4, with D possibly TRBD1 on 6 matching bases. DNA for the CDR3: TGTGCCAGCTCTCTCAACAGGGACCGATCCGAAAAACTGTTTTTT. It encodes CASSLNRDRSEKLFF.